These T cell receptor beta chains were read from a single sample in a study of T cell changes during pregnancy in multiple sclerosis. TCRdb keeps only in-frame clones here, not all; method: immunoSEQ multiplex PCR. In the table there are under 50,000 clones, 92% of which are singletons. The material was CD4+ T cells from peripheral blood mononuclear cells, obtained in the third trimester of pregnancy. The receptors shown here come from a female donor with multiple sclerosis, enrolled in a pregnancy study. The CDR3 runs from the conserved cysteine through the conserved F or W. Fields, in order: V gene, J gene, clone size, D gene, CDR3 DNA, CDR3 protein. A D gene is named only where the DNA matches it firmly. Size tells how often a clone was seen (once, few, many) or the class of an expanded clone, and some rows leave it out.

V: TRBV2; J: TRBJ2-1; size: once; D: -; DNA: TGTGCCAGCAGTGAAGCGCCAGCGGGCTCCTACAATGAGCAGTTCTTC; CDR3: CASSEAPAGSYNEQFF
V: TRBV4-2; J: TRBJ1-2; size: -; D: -; DNA: TGTGCCAGCAGCCAAGATGGGGGGGCCGACGAGGATGGCTACACCTTC; CDR3: CASSQDGGADEDGYTF
V: TRBV12-5; J: TRBJ2-5; size: -; D: -; DNA: TGTGCTAGTGGTTTCGCAGTCCAAGAGACCCAGTACTTC; CDR3: CASGFAVQETQYF
V: TRBV9; J: TRBJ2-1; size: -; D: TRBD2; DNA: TGTGCCAGCAGCGCCAGACTAGCGGGAGAATACAATGAGCAGTTCTTC; CDR3: CASSARLAGEYNEQFF
V: TRBV15; J: TRBJ2-5; size: -; D: -; DNA: TGTGCCACCAGCAGAGATAAGACCCAGTACTTC; CDR3: CATSRDKTQYF
V: TRBV11-3; J: TRBJ2-2; size: -; D: -; DNA: TGTGCCAGCAGCTTAAATTTCGCGAACACCGGGGAGCTGTTTTTT; CDR3: CASSLNFANTGELFF
V: TRBV9; J: TRBJ2-2; size: -; D: TRBD2; DNA: TGTGCCAGCAGCGTAGAGTCGGAGGGGACTAGCGGGAACACCGGGGAGCTGTTTTTT; CDR3: CASSVESEGTSGNTGELFF
V: TRBV7-2; J: TRBJ2-2; size: -; D: -; DNA: TGTGCCAGCAGCCCAAGGCCCGGAGAGGGCGGGGAGCTGTTTTTT; CDR3: CASSPRPGEGGELFF
V: TRBV27; J: TRBJ2-7; size: -; D: TRBD1; DNA: TGTGCCAGCAATAAAGGCCCGGGACAGGGTTACAAGCAGTACTTC; CDR3: CASNKGPGQGYKQYF
V: TRBV5-1; J: TRBJ2-1; size: -; D: TRBD1; DNA: TGCGCCAGCAGCCGCGAGAGGGGGCATGAGCAGTTCTTC; CDR3: CASSRERGHEQFF
V: TRBV7-9; J: TRBJ2-3; size: -; D: -; DNA: TGTGCCAGCAGCTTATCTGCGTCTGGCACAGATACGCAGTATTTT; CDR3: CASSLSASGTDTQYF
V: TRBV7-2; J: TRBJ1-2; size: -; D: -; DNA: TGTGCCAGCAGTCCGAGGTCGGGTTATGGCTACACCTTC; CDR3: CASSPRSGYGYTF
V: TRBV4-2; J: TRBJ2-3; size: once; D: -; DNA: TGTGCCAGCAGCCAAGCAGGCGGGCGAACAGATACGCAGTATTTT; CDR3: CASSQAGGRTDTQYF
V: TRBV5-4; J: TRBJ2-3; size: -; D: TRBD1; DNA: TGTGCCAGCAGTTACACACAGGGGATAGATACGCAGTATTTT; CDR3: CASSYTQGIDTQYF
V: TRBV7-8; J: TRBJ2-2; size: -; D: -; DNA: TGTGCCAGCAGCTTACTGACAGGAGGCACCGGGGAGCTGTTTTTT; CDR3: CASSLLTGGTGELFF
V: TRBV10-3; J: TRBJ2-5; size: -; D: -; DNA: TGTGCCACGACACCTCAGGGAAAAGAGACCCAGTACTTC; CDR3: CATTPQGKETQYF
V: TRBV5-6; J: TRBJ2-7; size: -; D: TRBD2; DNA: TGTGCCAGCAGCTTGGGGGGACTAGCGGTTACCTACGAGCAGTACTTC; CDR3: CASSLGGLAVTYEQYF
V: TRBV7-2; J: TRBJ1-5; size: -; D: TRBD1; DNA: TGTGCCAGCAGCTTAGCGGGGACAGGCAATCAGCCCCAGCATTTT; CDR3: CASSLAGTGNQPQHF
V: TRBV4-1; J: TRBJ2-7; size: -; D: TRBD1; DNA: TGCGCCAGCAGCCGCCTCCCGGGACAGGCTAAGCGGGCCTTC; CDR3: CASSRLPGQAKRAF
V: TRBV10-1; J: TRBJ2-1; size: -; D: TRBD2; DNA: TGCGCCAGCAGTGAGAGGCTAGCGGAGAGGAATGAGCAGTTCTTC; CDR3: CASSERLAERNEQFF
V: TRBV10-1; J: TRBJ2-1; size: -; D: -; DNA: TGCGCCAGCAGTGAGGGTCGGAATGAGCAGTTCTTC; CDR3: CASSEGRNEQFF
V: TRBV19; J: TRBJ1-5; size: -; D: TRBD1; DNA: TGTGCCAGTAGTATGTGGGGACAGGGTCATCAGCCCCAGCATTTT; CDR3: CASSMWGQGHQPQHF
V: TRBV5-6; J: TRBJ2-5; size: -; D: -; DNA: TGTGCCAGCAGCTTGACACGCCAAGAGACCCAGTACTTC; CDR3: CASSLTRQETQYF
V: TRBV4-1; J: TRBJ2-1; size: -; D: -; DNA: TGCGCCAGCAGCCAAGAGTTTAGATCCTACAATGAGCAGTTCTTC; CDR3: CASSQEFRSYNEQFF
V: TRBV2; J: TRBJ2-7; size: -; D: TRBD1; DNA: TGTGCCAGCAGCCAGGGACAGAAATACGAGCAGTACTTC; CDR3: CASSQGQKYEQYF
V: TRBV6-4; J: TRBJ2-1; size: -; D: -; DNA: TGTGCCAGCAGTGACCAGGGGGGAAGCCAGTCTCACAATGAGCAGTTCTTC; CDR3: CASSDQGGSQSHNEQFF
V: TRBV7-8; J: TRBJ2-7; size: -; D: -; DNA: TGTGCCAGCAGCATCTCCGGGACTTACTCCTACGAGCAGTACTTC; CDR3: CASSISGTYSYEQYF
V: TRBV28; J: TRBJ1-3; size: -; D: -; DNA: TGTGCCAGCAGTTTATCGTCGTCGGGTCAGGGAAGAAACACCATATATTTT; CDR3: CASSLSSSGQGRNTIYF
V: TRBV5-4; J: TRBJ2-7; size: -; D: TRBD2; DNA: TGTGCCAGCAGTCCAAACCTTCCGGGCGGGAGCTCCTACGAGCAGTACTTC; CDR3: CASSPNLPGGSSYEQYF
V: TRBV12-5; J: TRBJ2-7; size: -; D: -; DNA: TGTGCTAGTGGTTTGAACTCCCAATCCTCCTACTTC; CDR3: CASGLNSQSSYF
V: TRBV4-1; J: TRBJ1-3; size: -; D: -; DNA: TGCGCCAGCAGCCAAGGTATAGCTAAAGGAAACACCATATATTTT; CDR3: CASSQGIAKGNTIYF
V: TRBV11-2; J: TRBJ2-5; size: -; D: -; DNA: TGTGCCAGCAGCTTAGAGTCCGGACATGGGGAGACCCAGTACTTC; CDR3: CASSLESGHGETQYF
V: TRBV29-1; J: TRBJ2-7; size: once; D: TRBD1; DNA: TGCAGCGTTAGGAATCCGACAGGGATGGGCGAGCAGTACTTC; CDR3: CSVRNPTGMGEQYF
V: TRBV7-2; J: TRBJ2-3; size: -; D: TRBD1; DNA: TGTGCCAGCAGCTTAGACGGGACAGACACAGATACGCAGTATTTT; CDR3: CASSLDGTDTDTQYF
V: TRBV7-6; J: TRBJ2-3; size: -; D: TRBD2; DNA: TGTGCCAGCAGCCTTAAAGCGGGAGGCACAGATACGCAGTATTTT; CDR3: CASSLKAGGTDTQYF
V: TRBV14; J: TRBJ2-7; size: -; D: -; DNA: TGTGCCAGCAGCCAAGTAATGGGAGGCTGGTACTTC; CDR3: CASSQVMGGWYF
V: TRBV30; J: TRBJ2-3; size: -; D: TRBD2; DNA: TGTGCCTGGAGTTCCGGACTAGCGGGAGATAGTACGCAGTATTTT; CDR3: CAWSSGLAGDSTQYF
V: TRBV19; J: TRBJ1-1; size: once; D: -; DNA: TGTGCCAGTAGTAGTGGGCTGAACACTGAAGCTTTCTTT; CDR3: CASSSGLNTEAFF
V: TRBV6-5; J: TRBJ2-5; size: -; D: -; DNA: TGTGCCAGCAGTCAGGGCCGAATTCAAGAGACCCAGTACTTC; CDR3: CASSQGRIQETQYF
V: TRBV27; J: TRBJ2-3; size: -; D: TRBD1; DNA: TGTGCCAGCAGTCCATTTACAGGGGGCATAGATACGCAGTATTTT; CDR3: CASSPFTGGIDTQYF
V: TRBV30; J: TRBJ1-6; size: -; D: TRBD1; DNA: TGTGCCTGGAGTCCTCCGACGGGACAGGGGGCGTATAATTCACCCCTCCACTTT; CDR3: CAWSPPTGQGAYNSPLHF
V: TRBV28; J: TRBJ2-5; size: -; D: TRBD2; DNA: TGTGCCACCTATACTAGCGGGAGGGGGGAGACCCAGTACTTC; CDR3: CATYTSGRGETQYF
V: TRBV5-1; J: TRBJ2-1; size: -; D: TRBD2; DNA: TGCGCCAGCAGCCCACCTAGCGGGAGGGCCAATGAGCAGTTCTTC; CDR3: CASSPPSGRANEQFF
V: TRBV28; J: TRBJ2-1; size: -; D: -; DNA: TGTGCCAGCTCAACGGGGACCTACAATGAGCAGTTCTTC; CDR3: CASSTGTYNEQFF
V: TRBV10-1; J: TRBJ2-7; size: -; D: -; DNA: TGCGCCAGCAGTGAGTCTGACAGCTCCTACGAGCAGTACTTC; CDR3: CASSESDSSYEQYF
V: TRBV13; J: TRBJ1-1; size: once; D: -; DNA: TGTGCCAGCAGTCTGGGGGCCCCACTTAGTGAAGCTTTCTTT; CDR3: CASSLGAPLSEAFF
V: TRBV28; J: TRBJ1-2; size: -; D: -; DNA: TGTGCCAGTTTCCGGGAGACTAACTATGGCTACACCTTC; CDR3: CASFRETNYGYTF
V: TRBV6-4; J: TRBJ2-1; size: -; D: TRBD2; DNA: TGTGCCAGCAGTGTTAAACTAGCGGGACTCAATGAGCAGTTCTTC; CDR3: CASSVKLAGLNEQFF
V: TRBV28; J: TRBJ1-5; size: -; D: -; DNA: TGTGCCAGCAGACTATCAGGGCAGCCCCAGCATTTT; CDR3: CASRLSGQPQHF
V: TRBV29-1; J: TRBJ2-7; size: -; D: TRBD1; DNA: TGCAGCGTTGGGACAGGGGGCTTCTACGAGCAGTACTTC; CDR3: CSVGTGGFYEQYF